The 5 T cell receptor beta chains given below trace back to one sample, sequenced in a study of blood T cell repertoires in COVID-19. Clones were sequenced by immunoSEQ multiplex PCR, and TCRdb holds only the in-frame ones, with some missing. The data show just under 65,000 clones, more than 75% seen once. What was sequenced was peripheral blood. These receptors were collected from a human donor in a cohort sampled during active COVID-19.

V and J are TRBV5-3 and TRBJ1-4, with D unresolved. TRBV5-3 is identified as an open reading frame with a role that is uncertain. The CDR3 is 13 amino acids. Trimming pared 3 bases from V and 8 bases from J, leaving 11 bases between. CDR3 DNA sequence: TGTGCCAGAAGCTGGAGGGTACGGGAAAAACTGTTTTTT. It specifies CARSWRVREKLFF.

V gene TRBV28 combines with J gene TRBJ1-1; possible D gene TRBD1, 5 bases. The V and J ends lost 8 bases and 3 bases respectively, with 16 bases between them. This CDR3 contains 14 residues. Germline loops: CDR1 MDHEN, CDR2 SYDVKM. CDR3 amino acids: CASRAQVKHTEAFF. The CDR3 DNA reads TGTGCCAGCCGAGCACAGGTGAAGCACACTGAAGCTTTCTTT.

This chain links TRBV27 with TRBJ1-3; weak D call: TRBD1 (6 bases). The CDR3 is made up of 15 amino acids. V shed 6 bases and J shed 0 bases, with 12 bases lying between them. Germline V CDR1 and CDR2: MNHEY, SMNVEV (reference sequence). The CDR3 here is CASRAGQHSGNTIYF. The CDR3 DNA sequence: TGTGCCAGCAGGGCAGGACAGCACTCTGGAAACACCATATATTTT.

The J gene is TRBJ2-6, the V gene TRBV5-1, with 11 bases lining up with TRBD1. From germline, CDR1 is SGHRS and CDR2 YFSETQ. The CDR3 is made up of 19 amino acids. Trimming cost V 0 bases and J 4 bases; bases outside gene matches: 9. CDR3 bases: TGCGCCAGCAGCTTGGATTTAGGACAGGGGGCGGTAGGGGCCAACGTCCTGACTTTC. Translating it yields CASSLDLGQGAVGANVLTF. Full variable domain (missing parts from reference TRBV5-1 and TRBJ2-6): KAGVTQTPRYLIKTRGQQVTLSCSPISGHRSVSWYQQTPGQGLQFLFEYFSETQRNKGNFPGRFSGRQFSNSRSEMNVSTLELGDSALYLCASSLDLGQGAVGANVLTFGAGSRLTVL.

The table lists this clone with a few counts. V and J are TRBV18 and TRBJ1-1, with D perhaps TRBD1 (5 bases). Between the trimmed V and J ends, which lost 3 bases and 7 bases, there was a span of 15 bases. The germline gives CDR1 KGHSH, CDR2 LQKENI. The CDR3 loop spans 14 amino acids. The CDR3 DNA follows: TGTGCCAGCTCACCCGTCGGGGGGAGAGGTGAAGCTTTCTTT. Translation: CASSPVGGRGEAFF.